The following is a T cell receptor beta chain sequence with its context. These data belong to a study of blood T cell repertoires in COVID-19. Unmatched junction bases numbered 1, after V lost 0 bases and J lost 5 bases. Germline CDR1 is LNHNV and CDR2 is YYDKDF (reference sequence). CDR3 length: 13 amino acids. Libraries were prepared by immunoSEQ multiplex PCR; TCRdb keeps only in-frame clonotypes and omits some of them. This repertoire shows fewer than 200,000 clones, about 80% found once; its top ten account for roughly 6.3%. The sequencing input was peripheral blood. The rearrangement uses TRBV15 and TRBJ2-7, with TRBD1 identical over 7 bases. This clonotype was obtained from a human donor in a cohort sampled during active COVID-19. The CDR3 coding sequence is TGTGCCACCAGCAGAGATACAGGGGACGAGCAGTACTTC. Protein sequence: CATSRDTGDEQYF.